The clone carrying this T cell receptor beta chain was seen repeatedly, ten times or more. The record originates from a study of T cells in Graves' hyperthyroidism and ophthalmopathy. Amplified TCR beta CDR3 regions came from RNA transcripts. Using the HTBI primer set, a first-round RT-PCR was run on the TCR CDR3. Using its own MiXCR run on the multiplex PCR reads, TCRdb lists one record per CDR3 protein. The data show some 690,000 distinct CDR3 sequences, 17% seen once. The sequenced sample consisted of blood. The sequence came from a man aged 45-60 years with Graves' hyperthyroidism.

The CDR3 reads CASSLALSSGANVLTF. The CDR3 region has the DNA TGTGCCAGCAGCTTAGCGCTGAGCTCTGGGGCCAACGTCCTGACTTTC. The rearrangement uses TRBV7-9 and TRBJ2-6; D ambiguous. Germline V gene data show CDR1 as SEHNR and CDR2 as FQNEAQ (reference sequence). The ends were cut back, 0 bases at V and 0 bases at J, with 6 bases in the middle. This CDR3 spans 16 amino acids.